A selection of T cell receptor beta chains follows, all from one sample in a study of blood T cell repertoires in COVID-19. Only in-frame clones appear in the TCRdb table, and some are missing; sequencing was by immunoSEQ multiplex PCR. Seen here are 200,000 to 250,000 clones, approximately 79% observed once, and the top ten hold 3% to 4%. What was sequenced was peripheral blood. Receptor source: a woman between 40 and 50 years old with active or convalescent COVID-19. CDR3s include the opening cysteine and the closing phenylalanine or tryptophan. A D gene is named only where the DNA matches it firmly. Some rows have no size entry. The others give once, few or many, or a class for an expanded clone.

cdr3_length,d_call,clone_size,j_call,v_call,cdr3_nt,cdr3_aa
14,.,.,TRBJ1-4,TRBV5-1,TGCGCCAGCAGCCTCGGTACGGCTAATGAAAAACTGTTTTTT,CASSLGTANEKLFF
15,TRBD1,.,TRBJ2-5,TRBV5-6,TGTGCCAGCAGCTTTTCCGGGACAGGGCGAGAGACCCAGTACTTC,CASSFSGTGRETQYF
11,TRBD1,.,TRBJ2-1,TRBV23-1,TGCGCCCGGAGAGGGGGCAGGGAGCAGTTCTTC,CARRGGREQFF
15,TRBD1,.,TRBJ2-2,TRBV19,TGTGCCAGTTCACCGGGACAGGGTCTACCCGGGGAGCTGTTTTTT,CASSPGQGLPGELFF
13,.,once,TRBJ2-2,TRBV18,TGTGCCAGCTCCGGGGGGCCGACCGGGGAGCTGTTTTTT,CASSGGPTGELFF
14,.,.,TRBJ1-5,TRBV2,TGTGCCAGCAGACAAGGACATAGCAATCAGCCCCAGCATTTT,CASRQGHSNQPQHF
13,.,few,TRBJ1-1,TRBV10-3,TGTGCCATCAAAAGGGACTTGAACACTGAAGCTTTCTTT,CAIKRDLNTEAFF
14,TRBD1,.,TRBJ1-2,TRBV19,TGTGCCAGTAGTTCCGGGACAGGAGGGTACGGCTACACCTTC,CASSSGTGGYGYTF
16,.,.,TRBJ1-6,TRBV5-1,TGCGCCAGCAGCTTGGGTGGGGGGGCAGATAATTCACCCCTCCACTTT,CASSLGGGADNSPLHF
15,TRBD1,.,TRBJ2-3,TRBV3-1/TRBV3-2,TGTGCCAGCAGCCAAAGAGACAGGGGGATGGATACGCAGTATTTT,CASSQRDRGMDTQYF
14,.,once,TRBJ1-6,TRBV19,TGTGCCAGTAGTATACGCAGGGGTAATTCACCCCTCCACTTT,CASSIRRGNSPLHF
16,.,.,TRBJ2-1,TRBV10-2,TGCGCCAGCAGCCCTGATCTCTCCAGCTCCTACAATGAGCAGTTCTTC,CASSPDLSSSYNEQFF